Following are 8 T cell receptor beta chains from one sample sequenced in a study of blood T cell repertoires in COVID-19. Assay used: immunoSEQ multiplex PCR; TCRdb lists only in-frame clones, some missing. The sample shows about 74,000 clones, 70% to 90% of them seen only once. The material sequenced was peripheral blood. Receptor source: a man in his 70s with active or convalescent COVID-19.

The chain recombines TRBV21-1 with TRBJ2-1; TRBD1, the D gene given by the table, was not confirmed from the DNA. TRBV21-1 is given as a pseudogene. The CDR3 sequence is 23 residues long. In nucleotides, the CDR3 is TGTGCCAGCAGCAACGACGATCACCCCGGGACAGGGACACGGGCAGGATCCTACAATGAGCAGTTCTTC. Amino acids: CASSNDDHPGTGTRAGSYNEQFF.

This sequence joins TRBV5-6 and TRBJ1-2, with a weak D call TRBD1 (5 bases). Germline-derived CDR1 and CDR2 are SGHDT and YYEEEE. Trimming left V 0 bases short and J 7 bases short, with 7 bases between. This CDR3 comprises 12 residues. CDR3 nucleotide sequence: TGTGCCAGCAGCTTGGAAGGGGTTGGCTACACCTTC. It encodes CASSLEGVGYTF.

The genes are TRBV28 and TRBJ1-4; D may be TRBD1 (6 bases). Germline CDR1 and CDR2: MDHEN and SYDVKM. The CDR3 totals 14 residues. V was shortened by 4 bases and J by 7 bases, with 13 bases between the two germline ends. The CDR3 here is CASSSQDSGEKLFF. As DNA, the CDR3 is TGTGCCAGCAGTTCGCAGGACAGCGGTGAAAAACTGTTTTTT.

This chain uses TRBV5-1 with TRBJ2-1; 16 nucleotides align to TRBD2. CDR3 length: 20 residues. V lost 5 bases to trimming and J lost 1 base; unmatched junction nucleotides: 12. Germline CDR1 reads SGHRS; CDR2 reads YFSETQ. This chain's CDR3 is CASRTYAGLAGGGSYNEQFF. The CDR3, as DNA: TGCGCCAGCAGGACCTACGCGGGACTAGCGGGAGGGGGTTCCTACAATGAGCAGTTCTTC.

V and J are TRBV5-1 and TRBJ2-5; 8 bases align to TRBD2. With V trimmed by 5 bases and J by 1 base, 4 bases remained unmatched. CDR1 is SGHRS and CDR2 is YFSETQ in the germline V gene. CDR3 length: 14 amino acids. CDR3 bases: TGCGCCAGCAGACTTAGCGGGGCCCAAGAGACCCAGTACTTC. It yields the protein CASRLSGAQETQYF.

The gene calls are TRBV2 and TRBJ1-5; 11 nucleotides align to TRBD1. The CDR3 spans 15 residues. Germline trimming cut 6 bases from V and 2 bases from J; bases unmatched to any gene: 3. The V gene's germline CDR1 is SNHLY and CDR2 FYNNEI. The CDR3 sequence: CASSGQGAGNQPQHF. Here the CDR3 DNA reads TGTGCCAGCAGCGGACAGGGGGCGGGCAATCAGCCCCAGCATTTT.

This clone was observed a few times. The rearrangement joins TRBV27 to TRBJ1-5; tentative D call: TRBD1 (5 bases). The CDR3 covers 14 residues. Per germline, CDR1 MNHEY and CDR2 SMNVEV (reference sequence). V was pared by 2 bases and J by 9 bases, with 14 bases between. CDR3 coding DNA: TGTGCCAGCAGTTTAGAGGCAGGGCGGTTGCCCCAGCATTTT. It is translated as CASSLEAGRLPQHF.

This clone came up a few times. The chain's CDR3 is CASSKGLAGRETQYF. The CDR3 DNA reads TGTGCCAGCAGCAAAGGACTAGCCGGGCGGGAGACCCAGTACTTC. V and J are TRBV21-1 and TRBJ2-5; the table gives TRBD2 as D, unverified against the DNA. TRBV21-1 is marked as a pseudogene. The CDR3 has 15 residues.